These T cell receptor beta chains were read from a single sample in a study of T cells in Graves' hyperthyroidism and ophthalmopathy. TCRdb ran MiXCR on the multiplex PCR reads and lists one entry per CDR3 protein. The sample includes 380,000 or so distinct CDR3 sequences, about 18% seen only once; the top ten take 3.7%. The sample taken for sequencing was blood. These receptors originate from a woman under 30 with Graves' hyperthyroidism. CDR3s include the opening cysteine and the closing phenylalanine or tryptophan. A D gene is named only where the DNA matches it firmly. Clone sizes are given selectively: once, few, many, or a class where the clone is expanded.

cdr3_length	clone_size	v_call	j_call	d_call	cdr3_nt	cdr3_aa
14	many	TRBV20-1	TRBJ2-7	TRBD1	TGCAGTGCTAGGTCCCCCCAGGGGGCCTACGAGCAGTACTTC	CSARSPQGAYEQYF
13	many	TRBV10-1	TRBJ1-1	.	TGCGCCAGCTCTCCCGGATGGAACACTGAAGCTTTCTTT	CASSPGWNTEAFF
11	many	TRBV29-1	TRBJ2-7	.	TGCAGCGTTGGGCCCTCCTACGAGCAGTACTTC	CSVGPSYEQYF
16	many	TRBV9	TRBJ2-5	TRBD2	TGTGCCAGCAGCAACGAGCGGGGGGCCGCTCGTGAGACCCAGTACTTC	CASSNERGAARETQYF
13	once	TRBV6-5	TRBJ1-2	.	TGTGCCAGCAGTTGGAACAGTATCTATGGCTACACCTTC	CASSWNSIYGYTF
17	many	TRBV19	TRBJ2-2	.	TGTGCCAGTATGAAGGGTATAGGGGCTTTGAACACCGGGGAGCTGTTTTTT	CASMKGIGALNTGELFF
11	many	TRBV20-1	TRBJ2-7	.	TGCAGTGCTCAACAGGCCTACGAGCAGTACTTC	CSAQQAYEQYF
12	.	TRBV4-2	TRBJ2-2	.	TGTGCCAGCTCCGTGGGGGCCGGGGAGCTGTTGTTT	CASSVGAGELLF
13	few	TRBV28	TRBJ2-5	.	TGTGCCAGCACCTCCATAGACCAAGAGACCCAGTACTTC	CASTSIDQETQYF
16	many	TRBV6-4	TRBJ1-3	.	TGTGCCAGCAGTGACCCCAGGGTAATATCTGGAAACACCATATATTTT	CASSDPRVISGNTIYF
14	many	TRBV20-1	TRBJ1-5	.	TGCAGTGCTAATTCGGGGTATAGCAATCAGCCCCAGCATTTT	CSANSGYSNQPQHF
15	.	TRBV20-1	TRBJ2-7	.	TGCAGTGCTAGCTTGAGGAGGGTCACGGATTACGAGCAGTACTTC	CSASLRRVTDYEQYF